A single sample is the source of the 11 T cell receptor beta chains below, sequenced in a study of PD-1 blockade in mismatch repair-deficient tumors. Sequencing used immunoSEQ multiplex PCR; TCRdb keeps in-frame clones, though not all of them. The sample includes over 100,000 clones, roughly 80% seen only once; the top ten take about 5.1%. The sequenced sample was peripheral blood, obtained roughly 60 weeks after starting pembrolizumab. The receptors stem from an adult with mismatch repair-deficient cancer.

The DNA for the CDR3 is TGTGCCAGCAGCTTAGTAAGGACTGAAGCTTTCTTT. The encoded protein is CASSLVRTEAFF. This rearrangement joins TRBV11-2 to TRBJ1-1; D ambiguous. V lost 1 base and J lost 5, with 5 bases in between. Germline V CDR1 and CDR2: SGHAT, FQNNGV. This CDR3 comprises 12 residues. Using reference TRBV11-2 and TRBJ1-1 for the parts outside the CDR3, the full variable domain is EAGVAQSPRYKIIEKRQSVAFWCNPISGHATLYWYQQILGQGPKLLIQFQNNGVVDDSQLPKDRFSAERLKGVDSTLKIQPAKLEDSAVYLCASSLVRTEAFFGQGTRLTVV.

This CDR3 reads CASSPRGEISYEQYF. CDR3 DNA: TGTGCCAGCAGCCCAAGGGGAGAGATTTCCTACGAGCAGTACTTC. The V gene is TRBV7-2, the J gene TRBJ2-7; D may correspond to TRBD1 or TRBD2 (5 bases each). CDR3 length: 15 amino acids. The V end lost 5 bases, the J end lost 1 base, and 15 bases lay between the germline ends. Germline values: CDR1 SGHTA, CDR2 FQGNSA. Complete variable domain (other parts from reference TRBV7-2 and TRBJ2-7): GAGVSQSPSNKVTEKGKDVELRCDPISGHTALYWYRQSLGQGLEFLIYFQGNSAPDKSGLPSDRFSAERTGGSVSTLTIQRTQQEDSAVYLCASSPRGEISYEQYFGPGTRLTVT.

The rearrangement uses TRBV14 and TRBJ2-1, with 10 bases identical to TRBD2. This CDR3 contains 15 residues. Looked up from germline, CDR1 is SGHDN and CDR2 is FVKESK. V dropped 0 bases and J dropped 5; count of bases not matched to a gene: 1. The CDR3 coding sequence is TGTGCCAGCAGCCAAGAACTAGCGGGAAACAATGAGCAGTTCTTC. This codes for CASSQELAGNNEQFF.

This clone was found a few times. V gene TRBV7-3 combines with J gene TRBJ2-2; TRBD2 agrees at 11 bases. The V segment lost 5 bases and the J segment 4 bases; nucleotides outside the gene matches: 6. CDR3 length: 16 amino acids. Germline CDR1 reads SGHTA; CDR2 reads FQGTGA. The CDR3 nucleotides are TGTGCCAGCAGCCCTAGACTAGCGGGAACCACCGGGGAGCTGTTTTTT. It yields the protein CASSPRLAGTTGELFF.

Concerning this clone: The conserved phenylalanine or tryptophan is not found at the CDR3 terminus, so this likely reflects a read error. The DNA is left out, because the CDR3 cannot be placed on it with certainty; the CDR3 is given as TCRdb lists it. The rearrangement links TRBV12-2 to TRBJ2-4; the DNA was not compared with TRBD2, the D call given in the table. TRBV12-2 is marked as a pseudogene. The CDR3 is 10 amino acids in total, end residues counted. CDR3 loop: CASCGGDSVL.

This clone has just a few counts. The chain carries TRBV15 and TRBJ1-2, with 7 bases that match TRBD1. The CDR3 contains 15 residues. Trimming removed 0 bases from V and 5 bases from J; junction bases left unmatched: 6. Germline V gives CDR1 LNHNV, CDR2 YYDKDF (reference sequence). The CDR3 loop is CATSREGGAGYGYTF. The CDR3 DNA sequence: TGTGCCACCAGCAGAGAAGGGGGCGCTGGGTATGGCTACACCTTC.

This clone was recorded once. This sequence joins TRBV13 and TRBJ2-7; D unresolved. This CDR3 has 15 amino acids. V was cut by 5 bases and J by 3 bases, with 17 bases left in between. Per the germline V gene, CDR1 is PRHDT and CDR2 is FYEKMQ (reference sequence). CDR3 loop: CASSASGQSVYEQYF. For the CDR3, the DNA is TGTGCCAGCAGCGCCTCCGGGCAGTCGGTCTACGAGCAGTACTTC.

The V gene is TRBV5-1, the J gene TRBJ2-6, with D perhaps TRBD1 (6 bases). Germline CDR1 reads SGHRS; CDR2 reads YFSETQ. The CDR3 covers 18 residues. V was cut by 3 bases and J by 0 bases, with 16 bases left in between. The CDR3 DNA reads TGCGCCAGCAGCTCTGGGACATCCCCTCCCTCTGGGGCCAACGTCCTGACTTTC. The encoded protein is CASSSGTSPPSGANVLTF. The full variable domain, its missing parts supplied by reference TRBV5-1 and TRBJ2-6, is KAGVTQTPRYLIKTRGQQVTLSCSPISGHRSVSWYQQTPGQGLQFLFEYFSETQRNKGNFPGRFSGRQFSNSRSEMNVSTLELGDSALYLCASSSGTSPPSGANVLTFGAGSRLTVL.

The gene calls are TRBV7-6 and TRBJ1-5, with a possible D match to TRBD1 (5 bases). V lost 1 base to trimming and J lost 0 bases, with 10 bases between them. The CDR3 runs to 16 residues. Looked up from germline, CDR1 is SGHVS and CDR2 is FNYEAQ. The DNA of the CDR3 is TGTGCCAGCAGCTTAGGGACACGGCTTAGCAATCAGCCCCAGCATTTT. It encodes CASSLGTRLSNQPQHF.

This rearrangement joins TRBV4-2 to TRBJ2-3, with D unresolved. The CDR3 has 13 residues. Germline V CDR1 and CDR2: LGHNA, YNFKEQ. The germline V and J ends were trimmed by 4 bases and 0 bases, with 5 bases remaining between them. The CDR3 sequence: CASSLTSTDTQYF. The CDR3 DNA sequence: TGTGCCAGCAGCCTCACTAGCACAGATACGCAGTATTTT.

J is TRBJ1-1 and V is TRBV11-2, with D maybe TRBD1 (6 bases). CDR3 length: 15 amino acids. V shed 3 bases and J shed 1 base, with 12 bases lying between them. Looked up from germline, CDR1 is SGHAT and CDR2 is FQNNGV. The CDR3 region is CASSLLTGGNTEAFF. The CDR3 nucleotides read TGTGCCAGCAGCTTGTTGACAGGTGGGAACACTGAAGCTTTCTTT.